This TCR beta chain derives from a study of blood T cells in healthy people across ages. This clonotype was seen a handful of times. The authors ran a second PCR of about 7 to 11 cycles using a sample-barcoded 5' primer and a J-beta primer mix. From the 5' RACE reads, TCRdb called clonotypes with MiXCR, one entry per CDR3 protein. The data hold about 1.5 million distinct CDR3 sequences, with 35% to 45% observed a single time. Germline CDR1 is SQVTM and CDR2 is ANQGSEA. The CDR3 is 16 residues long. V lost 7 bases, J lost 4 bases, and 25 bases lay in between. The sequence derives from a woman between 18 and 29 years old in good health. The chain joins TRBV29-1 to TRBJ1-2; D might be TRBD1 (5 bases). The sample was blood. CDR3 nucleotide sequence: TGCAGCGCCCTGGACGGGGGATCGAGGTCGGGCTATGGCTACACCTTC. This sequence encodes CSALDGGSRSGYGYTF. Together with reference TRBV29-1 and TRBJ1-2, the CDR3 gives the full variable domain: SAVISQKPSRDICQRGTSLTIQCQVDSQVTMMFWYRQQPGQSLTLIATANQGSEATYESGFVIDKFPISRPNLTFSTLTVSNMSPEDSSIYLCSALDGGSRSGYGYTFGSGTRLTVV.